This T cell receptor beta chain was sequenced during a study of cytomegalovirus exposure and HLA in healthy donors. About the study: Early release data held 75 million to 100 million unique TCRs from HLA-typed donors.

This clone appeared once. No antigen is known for it. PCR employed 60 Vbeta and 13 Jbeta primers. The data were produced by immunoSEQ multiplex PCR, yet TCRdb's version contains in-frame clones alone and is incomplete. This table holds 120,000 or so clones, around 80% found once. V dropped 3 bases and J dropped 0 bases, with 9 bases sitting between them. Germline CDR1 is MGHRA and CDR2 is YSYEKL. The CDR3 has 16 residues. General study findings and limits: Beyond CMV serostatus, there was no information to go on about immune exposure. Researchers reported from a later analysis that most CMV-associated TCR beta chains appeared HLA-restricted.

Source material: PBMCs. This chain uses TRBV4-1 with TRBJ2-6; a weak D match, TRBD2 (5 bases). This receptor was identified in a female donor in good health and CMV-seropositive. The CDR3 here is CASSHGRDSGANVLTF. CDR3 in DNA: TGCGCCAGCAGCCACGGACGGGACTCTGGGGCCAACGTCCTGACTTTC.